One sample yielded the 26 T cell receptor beta chains listed below, sequenced in a study of OX40 agonist ivuxolimab in advanced cancers. Some clones are missing from TCRdb's copy, which holds only in-frame ones; the method was immunoSEQ multiplex PCR. The sample yields approximately 40,000 clones, roughly 82% seen once. The sequenced sample was CD4+ or CD8+ T cells sorted from blood, obtained in a trial of the OX40 agonist ivuxolimab. Receptors were obtained from an adult with an advanced solid tumor such as melanoma, head and neck, liver or kidney cancer.

V usage is TRBV4-3 and J usage is TRBJ2-1; D is uncertain. The CDR3 is 13 residues long. Germline V gene sequence: CDR1 LGHNA, CDR2 YSLEER. V lost 0 bases, J lost 4 bases, and 4 bases lay in between. CDR3 protein: CASSQDLYNEQFF. The DNA for the CDR3 is TGCGCCAGCAGCCAAGATTTGTACAATGAGCAGTTCTTC.

This CDR3 is CASSSGNSNSNQPQHF. The CDR3 DNA sequence: TGTGCCAGCAGCTCCGGGAATTCTAATAGCAATCAGCCCCAGCATTTT. The chain links TRBV7-2 to TRBJ1-5; no definite D call. The germline CDR1 and CDR2 sequences are SGHTA and FQGNSA. Trimming stripped 4 bases from V and 0 bases from J, with 13 bases between. The CDR3 runs 16 residues.

This rearrangement joins TRBV27 to TRBJ2-7, with 10 bases fitting TRBD1. V lost 2 bases, J lost 12 bases, and 19 bases stayed unmatched. The CDR3 covers 17 residues. The germline CDR1 and CDR2 sequences are MNHEY and SMNVEV (reference sequence). The CDR3 spells CASSLNGFRTGGGVRYF. The CDR3 DNA reads as TGTGCCAGCAGTTTAAATGGATTTCGGACAGGGGGGGGAGTGCGGTACTTC.

V and J are TRBV11-2 and TRBJ2-7; tentatively, D is TRBD1 (5 bases). V was shortened by 0 bases and J by 6 bases, with 12 bases between the two germline ends. In germline, CDR1 is SGHAT, CDR2 FQNNGV. The CDR3 contains 14 residues. CDR3: CASSLDQGFGEQYF. The CDR3 DNA sequence: TGTGCCAGCAGCTTAGATCAGGGCTTCGGCGAGCAGTACTTC.

The chain links TRBV6-5 to TRBJ1-1; tentatively, D is TRBD1 (5 bases). Trimming removed 4 bases at V and 5 bases at J, with 17 bases between. From germline, CDR1 is MNHEY and CDR2 SVGAGI. This CDR3 is built from 15 residues. The CDR3 nucleotides read TGTGCCAGCAGTTTCGCGGGACGCCCGAGTACTGAAGCTTTCTTT. The encoded protein is CASSFAGRPSTEAFF.

This sequence joins TRBV28 and TRBJ1-6; D is uncertain. The V gene's germline CDR1 is MDHEN and CDR2 SYDVKM. Between the trimmed V and J ends, which lost 4 bases and 7 bases, there was a span of 2 bases. The CDR3 loop spans 11 amino acids. CDR3 sequence (DNA): TGTGCCAGCAGTTCAAATTCACCCCTCCACTTT. Its translation is CASSSNSPLHF. Supplemented by reference TRBV28 and TRBJ1-6, the full variable domain reads DVKVTQSSRYLVKRTGEKVFLECVQDMDHENMFWYRQDPGLGLRLIYFSYDVKMKEKGDIPEGYSVSREKKERFSLILESASTNQTSMYLCASSSNSPLHFGNGTRLTVT.

The chain is built from TRBV7-2 and TRBJ2-3; D ambiguous. The CDR3 is made up of 15 amino acids. Trimming took 1 base from V and 2 from J, leaving 10 bases between them. Germline CDR1 and CDR2: SGHTA and FQGNSA. The CDR3 reads CASSLGYGVTDTQYF. The CDR3 coding sequence is TGTGCCAGCAGCTTAGGATACGGCGTCACAGATACGCAGTATTTT.

V usage is TRBV20-1 and J usage is TRBJ2-1, with D unclear. The CDR3 is 11 amino acids. Trimming took off 1 base at V and 7 bases at J, with 5 bases between the two ends. Germline lookup yields CDR1 DFQATT and CDR2 SNEGSKA (reference sequence). The CDR3 DNA sequence: TGCAGTGCTAGAGTGGTTAATGAGCAGTTCTTC. It encodes CSARVVNEQFF.

The rearrangement joins TRBV9 to TRBJ2-2; the D gene could be TRBD1 or TRBD2 (6 bases each). CDR1 and CDR2 from the germline V gene are SGDLS and YYNGEE. This CDR3 has 15 amino acids. V lost 0 bases to trimming and J lost 7 bases, with 13 bases between them. The CDR3 sequence: CASSVDGGGGGELFF. The CDR3 region has the DNA TGTGCCAGCAGCGTAGACGGCGGAGGGGGCGGGGAGCTGTTTTTT.

The chain recombines TRBV19 with TRBJ1-2; D is possibly TRBD1 (6 bases). CDR3 length: 15 amino acids. Germline V gene sequence: CDR1 LNHDA, CDR2 SQIVND (reference sequence). Trimming removed 1 base from V and 4 bases from J, with 13 bases in between. The CDR3 sequence: CASSIGQAVVYGYTF. CDR3 sequence (DNA): TGTGCCAGTAGTATAGGACAGGCAGTCGTCTATGGCTACACCTTC.

V and J are TRBV11-2 and TRBJ1-2; a weak D match, TRBD1 (6 bases). The germline V gene has CDR1 SGHAT and CDR2 FQNNGV. Trimming removed 1 base from V and 4 bases from J, with 13 bases in between. This CDR3 spans 15 amino acids. The CDR3 reads CASSLAGGVAYGYTF. The CDR3 region has the DNA TGTGCCAGCAGCTTAGCGGGGGGCGTCGCCTATGGCTACACCTTC.

V and J are TRBV6-6 and TRBJ2-1; D is undetermined. The V and J ends lost 9 bases and 4 bases respectively, with 16 bases between them. Germline V lookup: CDR1 MNHNY, CDR2 SVGAGI (reference sequence). The CDR3 has 14 residues. Here the CDR3 reads CASHHSPTYNEQFF. In DNA form, the CDR3 reads TGTGCCAGTCACCATTCCCCCACTTACAATGAGCAGTTCTTC.

The chain recombines TRBV18 with TRBJ2-2, with 8 nucleotides matching TRBD2. CDR1 is KGHSH, CDR2 LQKENI, per germline. Germline trimming cut 2 bases from V and 6 bases from J; bases unmatched to any gene: 5. This CDR3 is 15 amino acids long. CDR3 nucleotides: TGTGCCAGCTCACCAACGGGAGGGGACTCCGGGGAGCTGTTTTTT. Translating gives CASSPTGGDSGELFF.

This rearrangement joins TRBV2 to TRBJ2-3, with D maybe TRBD1 (5 bases). V shed 2 bases and J shed 2 bases, with 11 bases lying between them. The CDR3 totals 15 residues. Germline CDR1 reads SNHLY; CDR2 reads FYNNEI. CDR3 in DNA: TGTGCCAGCAGTGAACTACAGGCCTACACAGATACGCAGTATTTT. It is translated as CASSELQAYTDTQYF. Drawing the rest from reference TRBV2 and TRBJ2-3, the complete variable domain is EPEVTQTPSHQVTQMGQEVILRCVPISNHLYFYWYRQILGQKVEFLVSFYNNEISEKSEIFDDQFSVERPDGSNFTLKIRSTKLEDSAMYFCASSELQAYTDTQYFGPGTRLTVL.

The J gene is TRBJ2-7, the V gene TRBV30; D uncertain. This CDR3 contains 12 residues. Trimming left V 4 bases short and J 3 bases short, with 10 bases between. CDR1 and CDR2 from the germline V gene are GTSNPN and SVGIG (reference sequence). CDR3 in DNA: TGTGCCTGGAACCCCGGATTCTACGAGCAGTACTTC. Its translation: CAWNPGFYEQYF. The full variable domain, completed using reference TRBV30 and TRBJ2-7, is SQTIHQWPATLVQPVGSPLSLECTVEGTSNPNLYWYRQAAGRGLQLLFYSVGIGQISSEVPQNLSASRPQDRQFILSSKKLLLSDSGFYLCAWNPGFYEQYFGPGTRLTVT.

The chain has TRBV27 and TRBJ2-5; 9 bases are a match to TRBD2. CDR3 length: 14 residues. The junction had 6 bases not matched to a gene; V was cut back by 3 bases and J by 7 bases. Germline-derived CDR1 and CDR2 are MNHEY and SMNVEV (reference sequence). The CDR3 DNA reads as TGTGCCAGCAGTTTTGTAGCGGGAGAGGGGACCCAGTACTTC. Its protein is CASSFVAGEGTQYF.

V is TRBV5-6 and J is TRBJ2-7, with 8 bases lining up with TRBD1. This CDR3 region has 15 residues. Germline CDR1 SGHDT, CDR2 YYEEEE. The junction had 12 bases not matched to a gene; V was cut back by 4 bases and J by 6 bases. CDR3 protein: CASSVPGQGWGEQYF. In DNA form, the CDR3 reads TGTGCCAGCAGCGTACCTGGACAGGGATGGGGCGAGCAGTACTTC. The entire variable domain, with the rest obtained from reference TRBV5-6 and TRBJ2-7, is as follows: DAGVTQSPTHLIKTRGQQVTLRCSPKSGHDTVSWYQQALGQGPQFIFQYYEEEERQRGNFPDRFSGHQFPNYSSELNVNALLLGDSALYLCASSVPGQGWGEQYFGPGTRLTVT.

The chain links TRBV5-6 to TRBJ2-5; 7 nucleotides align to TRBD1. The ends lost 4 bases at V and 10 bases at J; junction bases unmatched: 13. Germline V lookup: CDR1 SGHDT, CDR2 YYEEEE. This CDR3 has 14 amino acids. The CDR3 reads CASSPLRGPGVQYF. DNA for the CDR3: TGTGCCAGCAGCCCCCTTAGGGGGCCAGGGGTCCAGTACTTC.

The chain joins TRBV30 to TRBJ1-1; weak D call: TRBD1 (5 bases). Germline loops: CDR1 GTSNPN, CDR2 SVGIG (reference sequence). V was trimmed by 4 bases and J by 7 bases, leaving 16 bases between them. The CDR3 length is 13 residues. CDR3 residues: CAWKSWGGDEAFF. CDR3 DNA sequence: TGTGCCTGGAAGTCGTGGGGCGGTGATGAAGCTTTCTTT.

The chain joins TRBV11-3 to TRBJ2-3, with D perhaps assigned TRBD1 or TRBD2 (6 bases each). Trimming pared 5 bases from V and 3 bases from J, leaving 12 bases between. CDR3 length: 14 residues. Germline V gene sequence: CDR1 SGHNT, CDR2 YENEEA. The CDR3 DNA follows: TGTGCCAGCAGCCCAGGGGAGGCGACAGATACGCAGTATTTT. This sequence encodes CASSPGEATDTQYF.

The chain employs TRBV15 and TRBJ2-7, with 11 bases identical to TRBD1. V trimming: 3 bases; J trimming: 2 bases; junction bases outside the gene matches: 6. CDR3 length: 16 residues. The germline V gene encodes CDR1 LNHNV and CDR2 YYDKDF (reference sequence). The CDR3 spells CATSRAGTGGPYEQYF. In DNA form, the CDR3 reads TGTGCCACCAGCAGGGCCGGGACAGGGGGGCCCTACGAGCAGTACTTC.

The V gene is TRBV9, the J gene TRBJ1-1; D ambiguous. Germline V gives CDR1 SGDLS, CDR2 YYNGEE. Deletions cut 0 bases from V and 0 bases from J, with 9 bases between. The CDR3 sequence is 15 residues long. CDR3 sequence: CASSVVGLLNTEAFF. The CDR3 DNA reads as TGTGCCAGCAGCGTAGTTGGACTATTGAACACTGAAGCTTTCTTT. Drawing the rest from reference TRBV9 and TRBJ1-1, the complete variable domain is DSGVTQTPKHLITATGQRVTLRCSPRSGDLSVYWYQQSLDQGLQFLIQYYNGEERAKGNILERFSAQQFPDLHSELNLSSLELGDSALYFCASSVVGLLNTEAFFGQGTRLTVV.

Only one count was recorded for this clone. The chain employs TRBV7-2 and TRBJ2-1; no reliable D call. The CDR3 sequence is 15 residues long. The V end lost 0 bases, the J end lost 0 bases, and 6 bases lay between the germline ends. Germline CDR1 is SGHTA and CDR2 is FQGNSA. The DNA of the CDR3 is TGTGCCAGCAGCTTAGCGGTAAGCTCCTACAATGAGCAGTTCTTC. It yields the protein CASSLAVSSYNEQFF.

This clone was picked up one time. The rearrangement links TRBV2 to TRBJ2-7, with a weak D call TRBD2 (5 bases). Germline values: CDR1 SNHLY, CDR2 FYNNEI. V was trimmed by 7 bases and J by 2 bases, leaving 15 bases between them. The CDR3 spans 14 residues. The CDR3 loop reads CASKVASQPYEQYF. As DNA, the CDR3 is TGTGCCAGCAAGGTGGCTAGCCAGCCCTACGAGCAGTACTTC.

This clone was detected once. The CDR3 DNA reads TGTGCCAGTAGCGGGCTCCGGGGAAAACTGTTTTTT. Its protein is CASSGLRGKLFF. The chain employs TRBV19 and TRBJ1-4; no reliable D call. This CDR3 has 12 amino acids. Germline lookup yields CDR1 LNHDA and CDR2 SQIVND (reference sequence). V dropped 6 bases and J dropped 10 bases, with 12 bases sitting between them.

The gene calls are TRBV4-3 and TRBJ2-7, with 10 bases identical to TRBD1. CDR3 length equals 16 residues. Trimming at V came to 10 bases and at J to 4 bases, leaving 16 bases not matched to a gene. Germline loops: CDR1 LGHNA, CDR2 YSLEER. In nucleotides, the CDR3 is TGCGCCACCTCCACACAACTCGGGACAGGGGTTTACGAGCAGTACTTC. Protein sequence: CATSTQLGTGVYEQYF.